This T cell receptor beta chain originates from a study of blood T cell repertoires in COVID-19. This CDR3 has 16 residues. Per germline, CDR1 MDHEN and CDR2 SYDVKM. Deletions cut 6 bases from V and 3 bases from J, with 20 bases between. This clone was found once. Assay: immunoSEQ multiplex PCR; the TCRdb copy retains only in-frame clones and omits some. The sample has roughly 100,000 clones, 81% seen once. The receptor comes from a man of 80 years or more with acute or convalescent COVID-19. This chain links TRBV28 with TRBJ1-2; a possible D gene is TRBD1 (6 bases). Sequencing used peripheral blood. CDR3 residues: CASSPIYGQRDYGYTF. In DNA form, the CDR3 reads TGTGCCAGCAGCCCTATCTACGGACAGAGGGACTATGGCTACACCTTC.